A selection of T cell receptor beta chains follows, all from one sample in a study of T cells in Graves' hyperthyroidism and ophthalmopathy. TCRdb recomputed calls from the multiplex PCR reads with MiXCR, one row per CDR3 protein. The sample lists roughly 570,000 distinct CDR3 sequences, more than 45% seen once, with 19% in the top ten. Sequences were obtained from peripheral blood or thyroid tissue (not recorded which). These receptors all stem from an adult woman with Graves' disease, either hyperthyroidism or ophthalmopathy (not recorded which). Each CDR3 is given with its conserved first and last residue. The order of the fields is CDR3 DNA, CDR3 protein, D gene, V gene, clone size, J gene. D genes are given only for firm matches. Clone size is not always given. Where it is, it says once, few, many or a class for expanded clones.

DNA: TGTGCCAGCACCCTGGGGGGGCTTGTTAACTATGGCTACACCTTC
CDR3: CASTLGGLVNYGYTF
D: .
V: TRBV7-2
size: .
J: TRBJ1-2

DNA: TGTGCCAGCAGCTCCTCCTTCTACGAGCAGTACTTC
CDR3: CASSSSFYEQYF
D: .
V: TRBV7-2
size: .
J: TRBJ2-7

DNA: TGTGCCATCAAGGGGACGGAGCGGGGGGCGGAGACCCAGTACTTC
CDR3: CAIKGTERGAETQYF
D: TRBD2
V: TRBV10-3
size: .
J: TRBJ2-5

DNA: TGTGCCATCAGTGAGTCGAACCGGGGCCATCAGCCCCAGTACTTC
CDR3: CAISESNRGHQPQYF
D: .
V: TRBV10-3
size: .
J: TRBJ2-5

DNA: TGTGCCAGCAGCTTAAAACAGGGGGTGGACGAGCAGTACTTC
CDR3: CASSLKQGVDEQYF
D: TRBD1
V: TRBV13
size: many
J: TRBJ2-7

DNA: TGTGCCATCAGTGGCACGGACAGCCCCGCCATCTATGGCTACACCTTC
CDR3: CAISGTDSPAIYGYTF
D: .
V: TRBV10-3
size: many
J: TRBJ1-2

DNA: TGTGCCAGCAGCTTAACGATGGGGGCAGGGGAGCTGTTTTTT
CDR3: CASSLTMGAGELFF
D: .
V: TRBV7-3
size: many
J: TRBJ2-2

DNA: TGTGCCAGCAGTCGACTCGGTGGGACAGCCTACGAGCAGTACTTC
CDR3: CASSRLGGTAYEQYF
D: TRBD1
V: TRBV28
size: .
J: TRBJ2-7

DNA: TGTGCCAGTACGGAGGGAGGTCGAAGAGGGCAGTACTTC
CDR3: CASTEGGRRGQYF
D: .
V: TRBV19
size: .
J: TRBJ2-7

DNA: TGTGCCAGCAGTTTACATCCAGGTTACGAGCAGTACTTC
CDR3: CASSLHPGYEQYF
D: .
V: TRBV2
size: .
J: TRBJ2-7

DNA: TGTGCCAGCAGCTTAGGGACACTCCATAGCAATCAGCCCCAGCATTTT
CDR3: CASSLGTLHSNQPQHF
D: .
V: TRBV7-8
size: many
J: TRBJ1-5

DNA: TGCAGTGCTAGCTGGACAGGGGATGGGAATTCACCCCTCCACTTT
CDR3: CSASWTGDGNSPLHF
D: TRBD1
V: TRBV20-1
size: .
J: TRBJ1-6

DNA: TGCGCCAGCAGCCAGGAAAGGACCACAGATACGCAGTATTTT
CDR3: CASSQERTTDTQYF
D: .
V: TRBV5-1
size: many
J: TRBJ2-3